This T cell receptor beta chain was recorded in a study of lymphopenia after photon versus proton radiotherapy. General study results and limits: Proton therapy kept repertoires fairly stable, unlike photons, which gained effector/memory cells. Post-nadir diversity loss with photons came from oligoclonal expansion, particularly CD8+ Temra cells. Survival link was tested only in deceased patients; proton benefit remains a possibility. Post-nadir TCR diversity decline inversely tracked overall survival among those who died.

Some clones are missing from TCRdb's copy, which holds only in-frame ones; the method was immunoSEQ multiplex PCR. The sample lists about 5,000 clones; 88% were seen once. About this clone: Its antigen is undetermined.

This clonotype was sampled from a man under 40 with gastric cancer. The sequencing here drew on peripheral blood, taken from a patient treated with photon-based radiotherapy.

CDR3 protein: CASSQTPHWTTPTNEKLFF. CDR3 in DNA: TGCGCCAGCAGTCAAACCCCTCATTGGACCACCCCAACTAATGAAAAACTGTTTTTT. The chain links TRBV23-1 to TRBJ1-4; no definite D call. TRBV23-1 is known as an ORF, though its function is uncertain. Trimming pared 2 bases from V and 0 bases from J, leaving 19 bases between. The CDR3 length is 19 residues.